This is a list of T cell receptor beta chains from one sample in a study of CD8+CD57+ T cells in acquired aplastic anemia. TCRdb re-analysed the reads in MiXCR, keeping a single row per CDR3 protein. Counted here are approximately 200,000 distinct CDR3 sequences, under 70% occurring once; the ten biggest clones make up 40% to 55%. The sample comprised sorted CD4+, CD8+, or CD8+CD57+ T cells (not recorded which) from PBMCs. The source is a human donor with severe aplastic anemia or a healthy control (not recorded which). CDR3s include the opening cysteine and the closing phenylalanine or tryptophan. A D gene is named only where the DNA matches it firmly. Size is omitted from some rows. Given values are once, few, many or a class for expanded clones.

d_gene	abundance	v_gene	j_gene	CDR3aa	CDR3nt
NA	NA	TRBV25-1	TRBJ2-7	CARVAGGQGEQYF	TGTGCTAGAGTAGCCGGGGGGCAGGGAGAGCAGTACTTC
NA	few	TRBV12-3/TRBV12-4	TRBJ2-2	CASSDLAGELFF	TGTGCCAGCAGTGACCTAGCCGGGGAGCTGTTTTTT
NA	few	TRBV30	TRBJ2-3	CAWIGGDTNTDTQYF	TGTGCCTGGATCGGAGGGGACACCAACACAGATACGCAGTATTTT
NA	once	TRBV20-1	TRBJ1-1	CSARESAANTEAFF	TGCAGTGCTAGAGAGAGCGCAGCCAACACTGAAGCTTTCTTT
TRBD2	NA	TRBV20-1	TRBJ2-3	CSARGGGARDTQYF	TGCAGTGCTAGAGGCGGGGGGGCGCGAGATACGCAGTATTTT
TRBD1	NA	TRBV29-1	TRBJ2-5	CSVDRDRKETQYF	TGCAGCGTCGATCGGGACAGGAAAGAGACCCAGTACTTC
NA	NA	TRBV20-1	TRBJ2-5	CSASERETQYF	TGCAGTGCTAGCGAACGAGAGACCCAGTACTTC
NA	NA	TRBV29-1	TRBJ1-2	CSVTTGTTMETF	TGCAGCGTTACGACCGGGACAACCATGGAGACCTTC
NA	once	TRBV9	TRBJ2-3	CASSVGTLTGTQYF	TGTGCCAGCAGCGTAGGGACCCTCACAGGTACGCAGTATTTT
NA	NA	TRBV5-1	TRBJ2-1	CASSFFDSAPNEQLF	TGCGCCAGCAGCTTCTTTGACAGTGCCCCCAATGAGCAGCTCTTC
NA	many	TRBV7-2	TRBJ2-1	CASSLGENEQFF	TGTGCCAGCAGCTTAGGGGAGAATGAGCAGTTCTTC
TRBD1	NA	TRBV24-1	TRBJ2-2	CATSDFRSQGLGGELFF	TGTGCCACCAGTGATTTCCGCTCACAGGGGTTGGGCGGGGAGCTGTTTTTT
TRBD2	NA	TRBV10-3	TRBJ2-3	CASVASGSPDTQYF	TGCGCCAGCGTGGCTAGCGGGAGTCCAGATACGCAGTATTTT
TRBD2	NA	TRBV10-3	TRBJ2-2	CAMAPLAGGPGELFF	TGTGCCATGGCGCCCCTAGCGGGGGGGCCCGGGGAGCTGTTTTTT
TRBD1	NA	TRBV10-1	TRBJ1-3	CASSLGQGPVDTIYF	TGCGCCAGCAGTCTCGGACAGGGGCCGGTCGACACCATATATTTT
NA	NA	TRBV24-1	TRBJ2-1	CATSDLQYNEQFF	TGTGCCACCAGTGATCTCCAGTACAATGAGCAGTTCTTC
NA	few	TRBV7-9	TRBJ1-1	CASSRTETDEAFF	TGTGCCAGCAGCCGGACGGAGACAGATGAAGCTTTCTTT
NA	few	TRBV10-1	TRBJ2-5	CASSESSVGETQYF	TGCGCCAGCAGTGAGTCGTCGGTGGGAGAGACCCAGTACTTC